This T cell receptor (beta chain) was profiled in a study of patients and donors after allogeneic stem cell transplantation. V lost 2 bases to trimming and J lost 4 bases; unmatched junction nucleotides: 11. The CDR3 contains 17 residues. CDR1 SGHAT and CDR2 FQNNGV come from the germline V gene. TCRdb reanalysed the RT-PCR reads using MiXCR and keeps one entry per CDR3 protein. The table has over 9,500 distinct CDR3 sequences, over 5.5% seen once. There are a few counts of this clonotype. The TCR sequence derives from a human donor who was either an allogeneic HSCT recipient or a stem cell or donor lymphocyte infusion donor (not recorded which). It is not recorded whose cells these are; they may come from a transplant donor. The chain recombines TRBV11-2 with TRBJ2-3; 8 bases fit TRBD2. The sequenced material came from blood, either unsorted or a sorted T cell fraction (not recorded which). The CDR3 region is CASSLLNSGISADTQYF. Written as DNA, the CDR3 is TGTGCCAGCAGCTTATTGAATAGCGGGATTTCCGCAGATACGCAGTATTTT.